Listed below are T cell receptor beta chains from one sample, sequenced in a study of follicular helper T cells after annual influenza vaccination. Clones were sequenced by immunoSEQ multiplex PCR, and TCRdb holds only the in-frame ones, with some missing. The table has roughly 13,000 clones, 75% to 85% seen once. Material: CXCR5- memory CD4+ T cells sorted from blood, obtained on the day of influenza vaccination. Receptors were obtained from an adult who received the influenza vaccine. Both conserved end residues are part of each CDR3. The order of the fields is V gene, clone size, J gene, CDR3 protein. Clone sizes are given selectively: once, few, many, or a class where the clone is expanded.

v_call: TRBV7-2; clone_size: .; j_call: TRBJ1-5; cdr3_aa: CASSFWSGPQPQHF
v_call: TRBV6-5; clone_size: .; j_call: TRBJ1-1; cdr3_aa: CASSYSLGTEAFF
v_call: TRBV7-3; clone_size: .; j_call: TRBJ1-1; cdr3_aa: CASSSPRGVWENTEAFF
v_call: TRBV11-2; clone_size: few; j_call: TRBJ1-2; cdr3_aa: CASSLAVPRDYTF
v_call: TRBV28; clone_size: once; j_call: TRBJ1-2; cdr3_aa: CASSLRRGVYGYTF
v_call: TRBV19; clone_size: few; j_call: TRBJ1-6; cdr3_aa: CASSLDSQNSPLHF
v_call: TRBV6-6; clone_size: .; j_call: TRBJ2-7; cdr3_aa: CASSYAMGTILEQYF
v_call: TRBV6-5; clone_size: few; j_call: TRBJ2-7; cdr3_aa: CASSYRVSYEQYF
v_call: TRBV5-4; clone_size: .; j_call: TRBJ2-3; cdr3_aa: CASSLNAGRGTDTQYF
v_call: TRBV7-9; clone_size: .; j_call: TRBJ1-4; cdr3_aa: CASSLVTEKLFF
v_call: TRBV27; clone_size: .; j_call: TRBJ1-2; cdr3_aa: CASKLNGGYYGYTF
v_call: TRBV7-9; clone_size: .; j_call: TRBJ1-2; cdr3_aa: CASSPTGNYGYTF
v_call: TRBV2; clone_size: .; j_call: TRBJ1-1; cdr3_aa: CASRGQGNTEAFF
v_call: TRBV9; clone_size: .; j_call: TRBJ1-5; cdr3_aa: CASSARGTAEQPQHF
v_call: TRBV9; clone_size: few; j_call: TRBJ2-1; cdr3_aa: CASSTPAGGLPNEQFF
v_call: TRBV7-9; clone_size: .; j_call: TRBJ1-4; cdr3_aa: CASSRRPGQGNEKLFF
v_call: TRBV5-1; clone_size: once; j_call: TRBJ1-5; cdr3_aa: CASSLGNKDRGGPEPQHF
v_call: TRBV4-3; clone_size: .; j_call: TRBJ2-4; cdr3_aa: CASSQEQFSTDTPDKNIQYF
v_call: TRBV6-1; clone_size: .; j_call: TRBJ1-5; cdr3_aa: CASSEREGDRQPQHF
v_call: TRBV7-2; clone_size: .; j_call: TRBJ1-3; cdr3_aa: CASSFSGRGDTIYF
v_call: TRBV7-2; clone_size: .; j_call: TRBJ2-3; cdr3_aa: CASSPDGHRVTQYF
v_call: TRBV7-2; clone_size: .; j_call: TRBJ1-2; cdr3_aa: CASSPTGNYGYTF